This TCR beta chain originates from a study of CD8+ T cells in alopecia areata. Study observations and caveats: Lesional scalp exceeded normal scalp in clonality, especially in alopecia totalis/universalis.

Alopecia areata patients gave lesional scalp punch biopsies and peripheral blood samples. This clone occurred a few times. The target antigen is unknown. Reverse transcribed after extraction, RNA yielded cDNA as the sequencing template. Some clones are missing from TCRdb's copy, which holds only in-frame ones; the method was immunoSEQ multiplex PCR. The sample has some 150,000 clones, approximately 65% seen once. The trim removed 3 bases at V and 2 bases at J, leaving 7 bases unmatched. This CDR3 is built from 16 residues. Germline-derived CDR1 and CDR2 are LNHNV and YYDKDF (reference sequence). The sequence was collected from a human donor with alopecia areata. The chain joins TRBV15 to TRBJ2-4; 7 bases line up with TRBD2. This material consisted of CD8+ T cells sorted from blood, taken at week 0. CDR3 coding DNA: TGTGCCACCAGCAGTAGACTAGCCATCTCCAAAAACATTCAGTACTTC. Translating gives CATSSRLAISKNIQYF.